This TCR beta chain appears in the sequencing data of a study of CD8+ T cells in alopecia areata. Notes on the study in general: Sequences from scalp samples also cover resident alphabeta T cells of normal skin. Affected lesional scalp, above all in alopecia totalis/universalis, was more clonal than normal scalp. With patients, TCR sharing proved less clear than in mice, a difference possibly related to HLA.

To note about this clone: Antigen specificity is unknown.

Cell sorting was applied to PBMCs, and CD4+ and CD8+ T cells were collected. Germline-derived CDR1 and CDR2 are SGHVS and FNYEAQ. This CDR3 is built from 12 residues. Trimming left V 3 bases short and J 6 bases short, with 7 bases between. It was cDNA, reverse transcribed from extracted RNA, that served as the sequencing template. This table comes from immunoSEQ multiplex PCR, and its TCRdb copy is limited to in-frame clones, with some not included. The sample contains about 200,000 clones, just over 55% of which appear only once. The chain combines TRBV7-6 with TRBJ2-3; D is undetermined. This TCR was recovered from a human donor in good health. The sequenced sample consisted of CD8+ T cells sorted from blood. The CDR3 is CASSLDLDTQYF. CDR3 coding DNA: TGTGCCAGCAGCTTGGACCTGGATACGCAGTATTTT.